These T cell receptor beta chains were read from a single sample in a study of T cell changes during pregnancy in multiple sclerosis. Assay used: immunoSEQ multiplex PCR; TCRdb lists only in-frame clones, some missing. The sample shows more than 30,000 clones, around 92% of them seen only once. Material: CD8+ T cells from peripheral blood mononuclear cells, obtained in the third trimester of pregnancy. Every receptor here comes from a female donor with multiple sclerosis, enrolled in a pregnancy study. CDR3s include the opening cysteine and the closing phenylalanine or tryptophan. A D gene is named only where the DNA matches it firmly. Rows give clone size only sometimes, using once, few, many, or a class for an expanded clone.

v_gene: TRBV25-1
j_gene: TRBJ2-7
abundance: .
d_gene: .
CDR3nt: TGTGCCAGCAGTGAATTTTGGGCGAGCGAGCAGTACTTC
CDR3aa: CASSEFWASEQYF

v_gene: TRBV11-2
j_gene: TRBJ1-5
abundance: .
d_gene: .
CDR3nt: TGTGCCAGCAGCTCCCGGGGGGAAGGTCAGCCCCAGCATTTT
CDR3aa: CASSSRGEGQPQHF

v_gene: TRBV2
j_gene: TRBJ1-5
abundance: .
d_gene: .
CDR3nt: TGTGCCAGCAACAGGGATTCGGGCAATCAGCCCCAGCATTTT
CDR3aa: CASNRDSGNQPQHF

v_gene: TRBV9
j_gene: TRBJ1-2
abundance: .
d_gene: .
CDR3nt: TGTGCCAGCAGCGCCCCCACAGGGCCTAACTATGGCTACACCTTC
CDR3aa: CASSAPTGPNYGYTF

v_gene: TRBV10-3
j_gene: TRBJ2-7
abundance: .
d_gene: .
CDR3nt: TGTGCCATCAGTGAGGGTACAGGGTTGGTCTACGAGCAGTACTTC
CDR3aa: CAISEGTGLVYEQYF

v_gene: TRBV2
j_gene: TRBJ2-7
abundance: .
d_gene: TRBD1
CDR3nt: TGTGCCAGCAGTAGGGACAGGGGGGGCTCCTACGAGCAGTACTTC
CDR3aa: CASSRDRGGSYEQYF

v_gene: TRBV27
j_gene: TRBJ2-4
abundance: .
d_gene: TRBD1
CDR3nt: TGTGCCAGCAGTCCCGGGACAGGGTTGGGGGCCAAAAACATTCAGTACTTC
CDR3aa: CASSPGTGLGAKNIQYF

v_gene: TRBV13
j_gene: TRBJ2-4
abundance: .
d_gene: .
CDR3nt: TGTGCCAGCAGCCTTAGGGAGTTAGCCAAAAACATTCAGTACTTC
CDR3aa: CASSLRELAKNIQYF

v_gene: TRBV6-5
j_gene: TRBJ2-7
abundance: .
d_gene: .
CDR3nt: TGTGCCAGCAGACCGACAAGCCCCTACGAGCAGTACTTC
CDR3aa: CASRPTSPYEQYF

v_gene: TRBV19
j_gene: TRBJ2-1
abundance: .
d_gene: .
CDR3nt: TGTGCCAGTAGTATGAGACAGGACGGCTACAATGAGCAGTTCTTC
CDR3aa: CASSMRQDGYNEQFF

v_gene: TRBV7-2
j_gene: TRBJ2-1
abundance: .
d_gene: TRBD2
CDR3nt: TGTGCCAGCAGCGCATTGAGCGGGGGGGTAGACAATGAGCAGTTCTTC
CDR3aa: CASSALSGGVDNEQFF

v_gene: TRBV27
j_gene: TRBJ2-2
abundance: .
d_gene: .
CDR3nt: TGTGCCAGCAGACCTTATTCAGAGACACTGTTCGCGAACACCGGGGAGCTGTTTTTT
CDR3aa: CASRPYSETLFANTGELFF

v_gene: TRBV7-9
j_gene: TRBJ2-7
abundance: once
d_gene: TRBD1
CDR3nt: TGTGCCAGCAGCTTAGTGGGACAGGGCTACGAGCAGTACTTC
CDR3aa: CASSLVGQGYEQYF

v_gene: TRBV27
j_gene: TRBJ2-1
abundance: .
d_gene: .
CDR3nt: TGTGCCAGCAGTTTTGGCAGGAGGAGAGAGCAGTTCTTC
CDR3aa: CASSFGRRREQFF

v_gene: TRBV27
j_gene: TRBJ2-1
abundance: .
d_gene: .
CDR3nt: TGTGCCAGCTGGACAGAGGGTGAGCAGTTCTTC
CDR3aa: CASWTEGEQFF

v_gene: TRBV10-1
j_gene: TRBJ2-1
abundance: .
d_gene: TRBD2
CDR3nt: TGCGCCAGCAGTGAGCTAGCGGGGGCTCAAAATGAGCAGTTCTTC
CDR3aa: CASSELAGAQNEQFF

v_gene: TRBV4-2
j_gene: TRBJ2-7
abundance: .
d_gene: TRBD2
CDR3nt: TGTGCCAGCAGCCAAGGGGTGGGGGGGGCCTACGAGCAGTACTTC
CDR3aa: CASSQGVGGAYEQYF

v_gene: TRBV27
j_gene: TRBJ1-1
abundance: once
d_gene: .
CDR3nt: TGTGCCAGCAGTTTAATAGGGGCCGGGTTGGCTGAAGCTTTCTTT
CDR3aa: CASSLIGAGLAEAFF

v_gene: TRBV5-6
j_gene: TRBJ1-1
abundance: .
d_gene: .
CDR3nt: TGTGCCAGCAGCTCGCCTGGGGGAGGGGACACTGAAGCTTTCTTT
CDR3aa: CASSSPGGGDTEAFF

v_gene: TRBV6-5
j_gene: TRBJ1-1
abundance: .
d_gene: TRBD1
CDR3nt: TGTGCCAGCAGACCGGGACAGGGGGCCGGTGAAGCTTTCTTT
CDR3aa: CASRPGQGAGEAFF

v_gene: TRBV19
j_gene: TRBJ1-2
abundance: .
d_gene: TRBD1
CDR3nt: TGTGCCAGTAGTATCCCCCGACAGGGGAACTATGGCTACACCTTC
CDR3aa: CASSIPRQGNYGYTF

v_gene: TRBV27
j_gene: TRBJ2-1
abundance: .
d_gene: TRBD2
CDR3nt: TGTGCCAGCACCCTAGCGGGGGGTAACAATGAGCAGTTCTTC
CDR3aa: CASTLAGGNNEQFF

v_gene: TRBV19
j_gene: TRBJ2-2
abundance: .
d_gene: .
CDR3nt: TGTGCCAGTAGTCCCCTCTGGGGGCACCCCGGGGAGCTGTTTTTT
CDR3aa: CASSPLWGHPGELFF

v_gene: TRBV19
j_gene: TRBJ2-7
abundance: .
d_gene: TRBD2
CDR3nt: TGTGCCAGTAGTACGGGTAGCGGGGCTTACGAGCAGTACTTC
CDR3aa: CASSTGSGAYEQYF

v_gene: TRBV27
j_gene: TRBJ1-1
abundance: .
d_gene: .
CDR3nt: TGTGCCAGCAGTCCCCTCCAGGGAGGGAACACTGAAGCTTTCTTT
CDR3aa: CASSPLQGGNTEAFF

v_gene: TRBV4-1
j_gene: TRBJ1-6
abundance: few
d_gene: .
CDR3nt: TGCGCCAGCAGCCAGGCCGGGTTGGCACCCCTCCACTTT
CDR3aa: CASSQAGLAPLHF

v_gene: TRBV4-1
j_gene: TRBJ1-1
abundance: .
d_gene: TRBD1
CDR3nt: TGCGCCAGCAGGGCAGGGGGAGAAGGCACTGAAGCTTTCTTT
CDR3aa: CASRAGGEGTEAFF

v_gene: TRBV9
j_gene: TRBJ2-3
abundance: .
d_gene: .
CDR3nt: TGTGCCAGCAGCGTACATCAGGGGTCCACAGATACGCAGTATTTT
CDR3aa: CASSVHQGSTDTQYF

v_gene: TRBV9
j_gene: TRBJ2-7
abundance: .
d_gene: TRBD2
CDR3nt: TGTGCCAGCAGCGCCGGGGGGGTGGACGAGCAGTACTTC
CDR3aa: CASSAGGVDEQYF

v_gene: TRBV18
j_gene: TRBJ2-5
abundance: once
d_gene: .
CDR3nt: TGTGCCAGCACCTGGTCAGGGGATCGAGAGACCCAGTACTTC
CDR3aa: CASTWSGDRETQYF

v_gene: TRBV2
j_gene: TRBJ1-1
abundance: .
d_gene: .
CDR3nt: TGTGCCAGCAGCGCCACTGAGGGCACTGAAGCTTTCTTT
CDR3aa: CASSATEGTEAFF

v_gene: TRBV14
j_gene: TRBJ1-2
abundance: .
d_gene: .
CDR3nt: TGTGCCAGCAGCCCTGCTGGGGAGATTAACTATGGCTACACCTTC
CDR3aa: CASSPAGEINYGYTF

v_gene: TRBV9
j_gene: TRBJ2-1
abundance: .
d_gene: TRBD1
CDR3nt: TGTGCCAGCAGCCCCCCGACAGGGCATGAGCAGTTCTTC
CDR3aa: CASSPPTGHEQFF

v_gene: TRBV29-1
j_gene: TRBJ1-1
abundance: .
d_gene: .
CDR3nt: TGCAGCGTCGGAGGGGCAGGGGAAGCTTTCTTT
CDR3aa: CSVGGAGEAFF

v_gene: TRBV19
j_gene: TRBJ2-7
abundance: .
d_gene: TRBD2
CDR3nt: TGTGCCAGTAGTATCGGGGGGTCCATCGAGCAGTACTTC
CDR3aa: CASSIGGSIEQYF

v_gene: TRBV5-6
j_gene: TRBJ1-5
abundance: .
d_gene: .
CDR3nt: TGTGCCAGCAGCTTGGGCACAGGGCGCAATCAGCCCCAGCATTTT
CDR3aa: CASSLGTGRNQPQHF

v_gene: TRBV6-1
j_gene: TRBJ2-3
abundance: .
d_gene: TRBD1
CDR3nt: TGTGCCAGCAGTCAAGGACAGCACTCGACAGGGGATACGCAGTATTTT
CDR3aa: CASSQGQHSTGDTQYF

v_gene: TRBV27
j_gene: TRBJ2-7
abundance: .
d_gene: .
CDR3nt: TGTGCCAGCAGTCTAACCCCCGGGACTGGGGGCTCCTACGAGCAGTACTTC
CDR3aa: CASSLTPGTGGSYEQYF

v_gene: TRBV9
j_gene: TRBJ2-3
abundance: .
d_gene: .
CDR3nt: TGTGCCAGCAGCCCCCCGGTTGTGGATACGCAGTATTTT
CDR3aa: CASSPPVVDTQYF

v_gene: TRBV5-1
j_gene: TRBJ2-1
abundance: .
d_gene: .
CDR3nt: TGCGCCAGCAGCGGGGCCCCGATAGGCATCTCCTACAATGAGCAGTTCTTC
CDR3aa: CASSGAPIGISYNEQFF

v_gene: TRBV14
j_gene: TRBJ1-2
abundance: .
d_gene: TRBD1
CDR3nt: TGTGCCAGCAGCCAAGTGCCAGGGGGCGGCTATGGCTACACCTTC
CDR3aa: CASSQVPGGGYGYTF

v_gene: TRBV2
j_gene: TRBJ1-2
abundance: medium-sized
d_gene: .
CDR3nt: TGTGCCAGCAGTGTACCGGGAGGGGGCTATGGCTACACCTTC
CDR3aa: CASSVPGGGYGYTF

v_gene: TRBV5-6
j_gene: TRBJ2-3
abundance: .
d_gene: .
CDR3nt: TGTGCCAGCAGCTTCCAGACAGATACGCAGTATTTT
CDR3aa: CASSFQTDTQYF

v_gene: TRBV14
j_gene: TRBJ1-1
abundance: .
d_gene: .
CDR3nt: TGTGCCAGCAGCCATGGCACGAACACTGAAGCTTTCTTT
CDR3aa: CASSHGTNTEAFF

v_gene: TRBV6-1
j_gene: TRBJ2-6
abundance: .
d_gene: .
CDR3nt: TGTGCCAGCAGTGAGGACTACTCTGGGGCCAACGTCCTGACTTTC
CDR3aa: CASSEDYSGANVLTF

v_gene: TRBV11-2
j_gene: TRBJ2-5
abundance: .
d_gene: TRBD2
CDR3nt: TGTGCCTCAGGGTCGGTTTGGCGGGGGAGTTACCAAGAGACCCAGTACTTC
CDR3aa: CASGSVWRGSYQETQYF

v_gene: TRBV30
j_gene: TRBJ2-2
abundance: .
d_gene: .
CDR3nt: TGTGCCTGGAGTTACGCGTCCCTCACCGGGGAGCTGTTTTTT
CDR3aa: CAWSYASLTGELFF

v_gene: TRBV7-8
j_gene: TRBJ2-2
abundance: .
d_gene: TRBD1
CDR3nt: TGTGCCAGCAGCTCGACCGGGACAGGGGGCACCGGGGAGCTGTTTTTT
CDR3aa: CASSSTGTGGTGELFF

v_gene: TRBV4-1
j_gene: TRBJ2-1
abundance: .
d_gene: TRBD2
CDR3nt: TGCGCCAGCAGCGAAGCTAGCGGGCCTGTGGATGAGCAGTTCTTC
CDR3aa: CASSEASGPVDEQFF

v_gene: TRBV13
j_gene: TRBJ1-3
abundance: .
d_gene: TRBD1
CDR3nt: TGTGCCAGCAGCACGACACGACAGGGTGGAAACACCATATATTTT
CDR3aa: CASSTTRQGGNTIYF

v_gene: TRBV7-9
j_gene: TRBJ2-7
abundance: .
d_gene: TRBD1
CDR3nt: TGTGCCAGCAGCTTGCCCGTTGGACAGGCACCCCACGAGCAGTACTTC
CDR3aa: CASSLPVGQAPHEQYF

v_gene: TRBV5-4
j_gene: TRBJ2-7
abundance: .
d_gene: TRBD1
CDR3nt: TGTGCCAGCATGCTCTCGGGACAGGGAGACTACGAGCAGTACTTC
CDR3aa: CASMLSGQGDYEQYF

v_gene: TRBV19
j_gene: TRBJ2-1
abundance: once
d_gene: TRBD1
CDR3nt: TGTGCCAGTAGTATAGGGGGACAGGGGGCGCGAAATGAGCAGTTCTTC
CDR3aa: CASSIGGQGARNEQFF